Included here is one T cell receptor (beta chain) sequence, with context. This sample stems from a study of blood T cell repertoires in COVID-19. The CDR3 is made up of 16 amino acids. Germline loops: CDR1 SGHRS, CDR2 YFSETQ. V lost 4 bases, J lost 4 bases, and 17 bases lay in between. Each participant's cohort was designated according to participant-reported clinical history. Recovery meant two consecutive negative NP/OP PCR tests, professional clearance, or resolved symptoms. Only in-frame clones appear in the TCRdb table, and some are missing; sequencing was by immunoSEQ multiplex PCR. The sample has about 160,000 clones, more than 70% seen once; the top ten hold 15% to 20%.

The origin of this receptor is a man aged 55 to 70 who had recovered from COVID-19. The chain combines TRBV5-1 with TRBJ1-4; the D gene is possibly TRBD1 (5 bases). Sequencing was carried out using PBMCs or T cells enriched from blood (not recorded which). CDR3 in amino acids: CASSLRAGQNNEKLFF. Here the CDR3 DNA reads TGCGCCAGCAGCCTTCGGGCGGGGCAGAATAATGAAAAACTGTTTTTT.